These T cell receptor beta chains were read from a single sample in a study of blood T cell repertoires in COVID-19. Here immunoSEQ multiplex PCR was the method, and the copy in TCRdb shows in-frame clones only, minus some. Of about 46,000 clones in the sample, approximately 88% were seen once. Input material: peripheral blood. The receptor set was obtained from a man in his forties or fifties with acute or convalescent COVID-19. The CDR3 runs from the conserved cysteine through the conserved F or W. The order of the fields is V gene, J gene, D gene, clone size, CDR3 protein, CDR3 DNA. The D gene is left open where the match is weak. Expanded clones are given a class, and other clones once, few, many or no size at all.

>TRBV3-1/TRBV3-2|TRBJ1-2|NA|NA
CASSPDGNYGYTF
TGTGCCAGCAGCCCCGACGGGAACTATGGCTACACCTTC
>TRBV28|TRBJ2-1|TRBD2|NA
CASIPLAGGNNEQFF
TGTGCCAGTATCCCTCTAGCGGGAGGAAACAATGAGCAGTTCTTC
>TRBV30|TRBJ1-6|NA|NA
CAWRSSYNSPLHF
TGTGCCTGGAGGAGCTCCTATAATTCACCCCTCCACTTT
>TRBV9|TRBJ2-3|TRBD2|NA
CASSFLAGGSSTDTQYF
TGTGCCAGCAGCTTCTTAGCGGGGGGATCGAGCACAGATACGCAGTATTTT
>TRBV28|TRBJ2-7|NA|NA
CASSTERLSYEQYF
TGTGCCAGCAGTACCGAGCGTCTCTCCTACGAGCAGTACTTC
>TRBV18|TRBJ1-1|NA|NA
CASSPGGDTEAFF
TGTGCCAGCTCCCCGGGGGGGGACACTGAAGCTTTCTTT
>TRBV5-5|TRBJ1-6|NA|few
CASSFLPGNNSPLHF
TGTGCCAGCAGCTTCCTACCGGGAAATAATTCACCCCTCCACTTT
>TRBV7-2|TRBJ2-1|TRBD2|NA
CASSLMGGSYNEQFF
TGTGCCAGCAGCTTAATGGGGGGGTCCTACAATGAGCAGTTCTTC
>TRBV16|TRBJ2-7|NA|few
CASSQSLLIAGYNEQYF
TGTGCCAGCAGCCAATCGTTGTTGATCGCAGGGTACAACGAGCAGTACTTC
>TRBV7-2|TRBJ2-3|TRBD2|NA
CASSLLAGASDTQYF
TGTGCCAGCAGCTTACTAGCGGGGGCTTCAGATACGCAGTATTTT
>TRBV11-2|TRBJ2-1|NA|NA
CASSPQLAYNEQFF
TGTGCCAGCAGCCCCCAACTAGCCTACAATGAGCAGTTCTTC
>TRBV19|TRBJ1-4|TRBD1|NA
CASTDRAPNEKLFF
TGTGCCAGTACCGACAGGGCTCCTAATGAAAAACTGTTTTTT
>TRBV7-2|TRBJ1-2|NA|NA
CASSFDIYYGYTF
TGTGCCAGCAGCTTTGACATCTACTATGGCTACACCTTC
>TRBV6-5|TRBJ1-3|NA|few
CATQSPQAGNTIYF
TGTGCCACCCAGTCACCCCAAGCTGGAAACACCATATATTTT
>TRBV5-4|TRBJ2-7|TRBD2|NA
CASSRKWGGRTTEQYF
TGTGCCAGCAGCCGGAAGTGGGGGGGACGGACTACGGAGCAGTACTTC
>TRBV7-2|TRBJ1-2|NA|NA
CASSLGQGNYGYTF
TGTGCCAGCAGCTTAGGGCAGGGGAACTATGGCTACACCTTC
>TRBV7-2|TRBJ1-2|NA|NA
CASSLGGNNYGYTF
TGTGCCAGCAGCTTGGGGGGGAACAACTATGGCTACACCTTC
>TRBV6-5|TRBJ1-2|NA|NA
CASSYRGTGYTF
TGTGCCAGCAGTTACAGGGGCACTGGCTACACCTTC
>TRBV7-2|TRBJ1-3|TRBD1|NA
CASSIQGAGGNTIYF
TGTGCCAGCAGCATACAGGGGGCAGGTGGAAACACCATATATTTT
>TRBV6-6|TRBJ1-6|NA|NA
CASKKENNSPLHF
TGTGCCAGCAAAAAGGAGAATAATTCACCCCTCCACTTT
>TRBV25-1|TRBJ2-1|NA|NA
CASSESPPRGYNEQFF
TGTGCCAGCAGTGAATCCCCACCCCGGGGCTACAATGAGCAGTTCTTC
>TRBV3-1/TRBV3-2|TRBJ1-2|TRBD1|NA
CASSPGQGAVYGYTF
TGTGCCAGCAGCCCCGGACAGGGGGCTGTCTATGGCTACACCTTC
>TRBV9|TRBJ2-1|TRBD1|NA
CASGGQGYNEQFF
TGTGCCAGCGGTGGACAGGGCTACAATGAGCAGTTCTTC
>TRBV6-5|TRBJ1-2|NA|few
CASSYTSGGNYGYTF
TGTGCCAGCAGTTACACCTCAGGAGGGAACTATGGCTACACCTTC
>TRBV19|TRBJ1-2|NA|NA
CASSPRQDYYGYTF
TGTGCCAGTAGTCCCAGACAGGATTACTATGGCTACACCTTC
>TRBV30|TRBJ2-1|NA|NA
CAWSPSGREQFF
TGTGCCTGGAGTCCTTCGGGGAGGGAGCAGTTCTTC
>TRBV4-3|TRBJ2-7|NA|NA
CASSQMTGHDEQYF
TGCGCCAGCAGCCAGATGACTGGTCACGACGAGCAGTACTTC
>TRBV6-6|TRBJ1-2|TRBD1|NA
CASSYPGQGRYGYTF
TGTGCCAGCAGTTACCCCGGACAGGGGCGATATGGCTACACCTTC
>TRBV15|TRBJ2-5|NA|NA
CATITRSGRQETQYF
TGTGCCACCATAACTCGTTCTGGCAGGCAAGAGACCCAGTACTTC
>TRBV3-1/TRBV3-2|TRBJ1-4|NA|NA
CASSQDSGGDEKLFF
TGTGCCAGCAGCCAAGATTCCGGGGGGGACGAAAAACTGTTTTTT
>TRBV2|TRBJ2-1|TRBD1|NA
CASSDQGAGYNEQFF
TGTGCCAGCAGTGATCAGGGGGCCGGGTACAATGAGCAGTTCTTC
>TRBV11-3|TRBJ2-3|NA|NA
CASSSRQGLTDTQYF
TGTGCCAGCAGCTCCCGACAGGGACTCACAGATACGCAGTATTTT
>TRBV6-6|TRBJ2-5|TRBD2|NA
CASSSGTSAETQYF
TGTGCCAGCAGTTCCGGGACTAGCGCAGAGACCCAGTACTTC
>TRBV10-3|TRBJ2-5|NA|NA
CAISSWGDSQETQYF
TGTGCCATCAGTTCCTGGGGGGACAGTCAAGAGACCCAGTACTTC
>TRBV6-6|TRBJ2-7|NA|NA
CASSAGLGSEQYF
TGTGCCAGCAGTGCGGGGCTGGGCTCCGAGCAGTACTTC
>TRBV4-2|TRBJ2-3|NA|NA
CASSQDLRYTQYF
TGTGCCAGCAGCCAAGATCTCAGATATACGCAGTATTTT
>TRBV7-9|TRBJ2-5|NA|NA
CASSLEDTRLETQYF
TGTGCCAGCAGCTTAGAGGACACGCGCTTAGAGACCCAGTACTTC
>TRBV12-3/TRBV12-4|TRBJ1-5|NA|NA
CASSFFGGQPQHF
TGTGCCAGCAGTTTTTTCGGGGGTCAGCCCCAGCATTTT
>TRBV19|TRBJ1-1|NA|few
CASTNRGYTEAFF
TGTGCCTCAACCAACCGAGGGTACACTGAAGCTTTCTTT
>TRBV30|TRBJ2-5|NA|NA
CAWSPGRAQYF
TGTGCCTGGAGTCCCGGTCGGGCCCAGTACTTC
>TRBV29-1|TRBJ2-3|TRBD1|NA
CSVDIGTASTDTQYF
TGCAGCGTTGATATAGGGACAGCTAGCACAGATACGCAGTATTTT